This T cell receptor (beta chain) appears in the sequencing data of a study of shared clonotypes between healthy human individuals. Recent vaccinations or acute infections were absent in the healthy HIV-negative adult donors. Naive CD45RA+ and memory CD45RA-negative subsets were split from CD4+ cells. The material for each subset, its genomic DNA, was split evenly across several immunoSEQ plates. Assay: immunoSEQ multiplex PCR; the TCRdb copy retains only in-frame clones and omits some. This table has roughly 700,000 clones, around 74% appearing once. The length of the CDR3 is 11 residues. Trimming cost V 7 bases and J 1 base, with 4 bases left between them. Germline CDR1 SGDLS, CDR2 YYNGEE.

The chain carries TRBV9 and TRBJ2-3, with no clear D. Sequenced: memory CD4+ T cells sorted from blood. Subset denoted: CD45RA-negative fraction. This TCR was sampled from a woman in her twenties or thirties in good health. The CDR3 DNA is TGTGCCAGCGGACGCACAGATACGCAGTATTTT. This encodes CASGRTDTQYF.